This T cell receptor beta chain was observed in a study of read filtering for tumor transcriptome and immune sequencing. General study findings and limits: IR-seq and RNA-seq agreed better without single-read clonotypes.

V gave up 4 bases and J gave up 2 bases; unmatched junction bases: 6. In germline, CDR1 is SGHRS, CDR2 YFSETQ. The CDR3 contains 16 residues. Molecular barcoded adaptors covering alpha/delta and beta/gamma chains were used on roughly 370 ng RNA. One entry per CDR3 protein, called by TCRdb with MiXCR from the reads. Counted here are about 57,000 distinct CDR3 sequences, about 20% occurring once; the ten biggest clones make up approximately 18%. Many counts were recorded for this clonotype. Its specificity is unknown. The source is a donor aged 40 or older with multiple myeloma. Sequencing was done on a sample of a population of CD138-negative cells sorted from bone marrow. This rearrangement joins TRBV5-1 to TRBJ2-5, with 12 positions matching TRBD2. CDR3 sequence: CASSQLAGGGQETQYF. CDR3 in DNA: TGCGCCAGCAGCCAACTAGCGGGAGGTGGACAAGAGACCCAGTACTTC.